The 29 T cell receptor beta chains below come from one sample, sequenced in a study of shared T cell receptors in the human thymus (dated by TCRdb to about 2021). Libraries were built with the immunoSEQ multiplex PCR assay. TCRdb obtained this table from immuneACCESS and retained in-frame rearrangements with V and J assigned. These tables miss some clones; where compared with another copy, unresolved V genes account for less than half of the shortfall, and the remainder is unexplained. Within this sample are around 730,000 clones, with 80% to 90% of them counted one time only. The top ten clonotypes cover 0.008% to 0.011% of the sample. The sample was also reused in another study, on human thymus T cells.

The sample consisted of thymocytes. The receptors come from a girl in the first two years of life with a congenital heart defect. Donor details come from another sample of the same person, matched by shared clones.

The chain links TRBV19 to TRBJ2-7, with a possible D match to TRBD1 (6 bases). Trimming removed 5 bases from V and 2 bases from J, with 19 bases in between. From germline, CDR1 is LNHDA and CDR2 SQIVND (reference sequence). The CDR3 is 16 amino acids. CDR3 coding DNA: TGTGCCAGTAGTGCAGAATTGACAGGTAGTACCTACGAGCAGTACTTC. Its translation is CASSAELTGSTYEQYF.

As DNA, the CDR3 is TGTGCCAGCAGTGTTGAGTACACTAATGAAAAACTGTTTTTT. It codes for CASSVEYTNEKLFF. This chain uses TRBV25-1 with TRBJ1-4; no reliable D call. CDR3 length: 14 residues. V dropped 4 bases and J dropped 2 bases, with 8 bases sitting between them. CDR1 is MGHDK, CDR2 SYGVNS, per germline.

The CDR3 bases are TGTGCCAGCAGCTTACGTCCCGGGACAGTCCCCCTCCACTTT. It encodes CASSLRPGTVPLHF. The chain recombines TRBV5-4 with TRBJ1-6; 7 nucleotides agree with TRBD1. From germline, CDR1 is SGHNT and CDR2 YYREEE (reference sequence). Trimming cost V 2 bases and J 13 bases; bases outside gene matches: 9. The CDR3 spans 14 residues.

V gene TRBV5-1 combines with J gene TRBJ1-6; no clear D gene. The CDR3 loop spans 18 amino acids. Germline lookup yields CDR1 SGHRS and CDR2 YFSETQ. V was clipped by 1 base and J by 8 bases, with 22 bases between them. The DNA for the CDR3 is TGCGCCAGCAGCTTGTTAGGCCTGGTTCGGGTAGGATATTCACCCCTCCACTTT. Amino acids: CASSLLGLVRVGYSPLHF. Drawing the rest from reference TRBV5-1 and TRBJ1-6, the complete variable domain is KAGVTQTPRYLIKTRGQQVTLSCSPISGHRSVSWYQQTPGQGLQFLFEYFSETQRNKGNFPGRFSGRQFSNSRSEMNVSTLELGDSALYLCASSLLGLVRVGYSPLHFGNGTRLTVT.

This sequence joins TRBV4-1 and TRBJ1-5, with D possibly TRBD1 on 6 matching bases. The CDR3 has 20 residues. Germline assignment: CDR1 MGHRA and CDR2 YSYEKL. V gave up 2 bases and J gave up 2 bases, with 25 bases separating them. CDR3 sequence: CASSQYSLGENRVGNQPQHF. Here the CDR3 DNA reads TGCGCCAGCAGCCAATACTCCTTGGGCGAAAACAGGGTTGGCAATCAGCCCCAGCATTTT.

This chain joins TRBV18 and TRBJ1-2, with D tentatively TRBD1 (5 bases). Per germline, CDR1 KGHSH and CDR2 LQKENI. V was pared by 0 bases and J by 3 bases, with 5 bases between. The CDR3 totals 13 residues. CDR3 bases: TGTGCCAGCTCACCACCAGGGGACTATGGCTACACCTTC. It encodes CASSPPGDYGYTF.

The CDR3 reads CASSPRTGGSSPLHF. DNA for the CDR3: TGTGCCAGCAGTCCCCGGACAGGGGGCTCTTCACCCCTCCACTTT. This chain joins TRBV2 and TRBJ1-6; 11 bases are shared with TRBD1. Trimming at V came to 5 bases and at J to 9 bases, leaving 6 bases not matched to a gene. The germline CDR1 and CDR2 sequences are SNHLY and FYNNEI. CDR3 size: 15 residues.

This chain uses TRBV6-1 with TRBJ2-1; no clear D. There are 12 residues in the CDR3. V was pared by 2 bases and J by 8 bases, with 7 bases between. Germline CDR1 MNHNS, CDR2 SASEGT. The CDR3 region has the DNA TGTGCCAGCAGTGAATCTTTCCATGAGCAGTTCTTC. Its translation is CASSESFHEQFF.

CDR3 amino acids: CASSLCDRASWTGELFF. Here the CDR3 DNA reads TGTGCCAGCAGTTTATGCGACAGGGCTTCGTGGACCGGGGAGCTGTTTTTT. This chain connects TRBV28 to TRBJ2-2; 7 positions agree with TRBD1. The V gene end was trimmed by 0 bases and the J gene end by 5 bases; junction bases not matched to a gene: 9. This CDR3 contains 17 residues. CDR1 and CDR2 from the germline V gene are MDHEN and SYDVKM.

Here the CDR3 reads CASSPPSGTGLGTEAFF. In nucleotides, the CDR3 is TGTGCCAGCTCACCACCGTCTGGAACAGGGCTCGGCACTGAAGCTTTCTTT. The genes are TRBV18 and TRBJ1-1, with D possibly matching TRBD1 (6 bases). The CDR3 loop spans 17 amino acids. V gave up 0 bases and J gave up 4 bases, with 18 bases separating them. Germline assignment: CDR1 KGHSH and CDR2 LQKENI.

The chain is built from TRBV28 and TRBJ2-5; the match to TRBD1 covers 7 bases. Germline trimming cut 8 bases from V and 2 bases from J; bases unmatched to any gene: 8. Looked up from germline, CDR1 is MDHEN and CDR2 is SYDVKM. The CDR3 totals 14 residues. This CDR3 reads CASYKGTAQETQYF. The CDR3 DNA follows: TGTGCCAGCTACAAAGGGACAGCTCAAGAGACCCAGTACTTC.

In its sample, this clone was seen a few times. The chain carries TRBV4-1 and TRBJ2-5; 10 bases map to TRBD2. J lost 5 bases, V lost 1 base, and 7 bases had no gene match. The germline gives CDR1 MGHRA, CDR2 YSYEKL. The CDR3 runs 16 residues. The CDR3 spells CASSQAQAGGPETQYF. CDR3 in DNA: TGCGCCAGCAGCCAAGCCCAAGCGGGGGGGCCGGAGACCCAGTACTTC.

The chain recombines TRBV23-1 with TRBJ2-2, with 10 bases aligning to TRBD2. TRBV23-1 is sorted into the ORF group, with uncertain function. The CDR3 spans 18 residues. V shed 4 bases and J 6 bases; nucleotides not matched to a gene: 14. The CDR3 DNA sequence: TGCGCCAGCAGTCTAAGAAGGAGCGGGGGGGCCGGGGCCGGGGAGCTGTTTTTT. This sequence encodes CASSLRRSGGAGAGELFF.

This sequence joins TRBV9 and TRBJ1-5; TRBD1 might be the D (5 bases). This CDR3 spans 14 amino acids. Per germline, CDR1 SGDLS and CDR2 YYNGEE. Trimming removed 3 bases at V and 7 bases at J, with 14 bases between. The CDR3 bases are TGTGCCAGCAGCGCAGGCGGGGGGACCCAGCCCCAGCATTTT. Amino acid sequence: CASSAGGGTQPQHF.

The gene calls are TRBV6-5 and TRBJ2-5; TRBD2 might be the D (6 bases). V lost 2 bases to trimming and J lost 4 bases, with 14 bases between them. Germline assignment: CDR1 MNHEY and CDR2 SVGAGI. The CDR3 loop spans 15 amino acids. This chain's CDR3 is CASSYHPTRRETQYF. As DNA, the CDR3 is TGTGCCAGCAGTTACCACCCGACTAGGAGAGAGACCCAGTACTTC.

CDR3 sequence (DNA): TGCGCCAGCAGCCAAGAGGTATCGCCCGGGGAGCAGTTCTTC. It yields the protein CASSQEVSPGEQFF. V is TRBV4-1 and J is TRBJ2-1; no firm D call. Trimming took 0 bases from V and 10 from J, leaving 13 bases between them. Germline loops: CDR1 MGHRA, CDR2 YSYEKL. There are 14 residues in the CDR3.

The chain links TRBV9 to TRBJ2-2; 8 positions agree with TRBD1. There are 18 residues in the CDR3. Germline lookup yields CDR1 SGDLS and CDR2 YYNGEE. Trimming at V came to 3 bases and at J to 3 bases, leaving 13 bases not matched to a gene. Here the CDR3 reads CASSASLQTGAHTGELFF. CDR3 bases: TGTGCCAGCAGCGCCAGCCTCCAGACAGGGGCACACACCGGGGAGCTGTTTTTT.

The rearrangement joins TRBV5-1 to TRBJ2-7; TRBD1 matches at 8 bases. The CDR3 runs 17 residues. Germline lookup yields CDR1 SGHRS and CDR2 YFSETQ. J lost 3 bases, V lost 2 bases, and 13 bases had no gene match. As DNA, the CDR3 is TGCGCCAGCAGCTTCGGGACAGGTGCAGGGGTGATCTACGAGCAGTACTTC. It encodes CASSFGTGAGVIYEQYF.

V is TRBV9 and J is TRBJ1-5, with TRBD1 identical over 7 bases. V was clipped by 3 bases and J by 2 bases; unmatched bases: 5. Germline lookup yields CDR1 SGDLS and CDR2 YYNGEE. The CDR3 has 15 amino acids. CDR3 amino acids: CASSGQGRRNQPQHF. The DNA of the CDR3 is TGTGCCAGCAGCGGACAGGGCAGGCGCAATCAGCCCCAGCATTTT.

The J gene is TRBJ1-2, the V gene TRBV28; TRBD1 matches at 7 bases. V trimming: 6 bases; J trimming: 6 bases; junction bases outside the gene matches: 16. There are 16 residues in the CDR3. Germline values: CDR1 MDHEN, CDR2 SYDVKM. CDR3 sequence reads: CASRLITGVLGDGYTF. Written as DNA, the CDR3 is TGTGCCAGCAGATTAATAACAGGGGTCCTCGGGGATGGCTACACCTTC.

This rearrangement joins TRBV18 to TRBJ1-2; 10 nucleotides agree with TRBD1. CDR1 KGHSH and CDR2 LQKENI come from the germline V gene. The CDR3 length is 16 residues. V shed 3 bases and J 4 bases; nucleotides not matched to a gene: 8. The CDR3, as DNA: TGTGCCAGCTCACCGGGACAGGGGCGCCCTACCTATGGCTACACCTTC. As protein: CASSPGQGRPTYGYTF. Full variable domain (rest looked up from reference TRBV18 and TRBJ1-2): NAGVMQNPRHLVRRRGQEARLRCSPMKGHSHVYWYRQLPEEGLKFMVYLQKENIIDESGMPKERFSAEFPKEGPSILRIQQVVRGDSAAYFCASSPGQGRPTYGYTFGSGTRLTVV.

The chain uses TRBV5-1 and TRBJ2-1; D uncertain. Germline CDR1 is SGHRS and CDR2 is YFSETQ. V shed 0 bases and J shed 0 bases, with 10 bases lying between them. The CDR3 is 16 residues long. CDR3 sequence reads: CASSLGPGNSYNEQFF. The CDR3 bases are TGCGCCAGCAGCTTGGGTCCGGGTAACTCCTACAATGAGCAGTTCTTC. Full variable domain (outside the CDR3, taken from reference TRBV5-1 and TRBJ2-1): KAGVTQTPRYLIKTRGQQVTLSCSPISGHRSVSWYQQTPGQGLQFLFEYFSETQRNKGNFPGRFSGRQFSNSRSEMNVSTLELGDSALYLCASSLGPGNSYNEQFFGPGTRLTVL.

The genes are TRBV19 and TRBJ1-5; D is uncertain. Germline V lookup: CDR1 LNHDA, CDR2 SQIVND (reference sequence). V lost 0 bases, J lost 8 bases, and 11 bases lay in between. The CDR3 is 14 residues long. For the CDR3, the DNA is TGTGCCAGTAGTATAGACCCGGCGGGCAAGCCCCAGCATTTT. Its protein is CASSIDPAGKPQHF.

The V and J genes are TRBV13 and TRBJ1-6; weak D call: TRBD1 (5 bases). Germline V gene data show CDR1 as PRHDT and CDR2 as FYEKMQ (reference sequence). The CDR3 is 15 amino acids. V shed 3 bases and J shed 7 bases, with 13 bases lying between them. CDR3 bases: TGTGCCAGCAGCTTTCCCCAGGGAGGCAATTCACCCCTCCACTTT. It specifies CASSFPQGGNSPLHF.

V is TRBV11-2 and J is TRBJ1-1, with a possible D match to TRBD1 (6 bases). Germline V gene sequence: CDR1 SGHAT, CDR2 FQNNGV. The CDR3 spans 15 residues. The V gene lost 7 bases and the J gene lost 5 bases, with 20 bases spanning the gap. The CDR3 DNA reads as TGTGCCAGCACCAAAAAGGACAGCCCCCGTACTGAAGCTTTCTTT. This sequence encodes CASTKKDSPRTEAFF.

With respect to this clone: At one boundary the junction diverges from the germline segment, which might be a read error. The V and J genes are TRBV5-7 and TRBJ1-5; D uncertain. TRBV5-7 is sorted into the ORF group, with uncertain function. The CDR3 runs 11 residues. The CDR3 protein is CASSLVCQKSF. The CDR3 DNA is TGTGCCAGCAGCTTGGTCTGTCAGAAAAGTTTT.

V is TRBV12-5 and J is TRBJ1-1; TRBD1 might be the D (5 bases). CDR3 size: 17 residues. Germline lookup yields CDR1 LGHNT and CDR2 FRNRAP. V was trimmed by 3 bases and J by 4 bases, leaving 21 bases between them. This CDR3 reads CASGFIRQKGQLTEAFF. The CDR3 bases are TGTGCTAGTGGTTTTATTCGTCAGAAGGGGCAGCTCACTGAAGCTTTCTTT.

V is TRBV13 and J is TRBJ2-2, with TRBD2 identical over 12 bases. Trimming at V came to 4 bases and at J to 6 bases, leaving 18 bases not matched to a gene. CDR1 and CDR2 from the germline V gene are PRHDT and FYEKMQ (reference sequence). This CDR3 spans 20 amino acids. Here the CDR3 DNA reads TGTGCCAGCAGCTCGCGATGCAGACTAGCGGGGGAGGTAATACCCGGGGAGCTGTTTTTT. Translation gives CASSSRCRLAGEVIPGELFF.

The genes are TRBV7-9 and TRBJ2-3; tentative D call: TRBD2 (6 bases). CDR3 length: 15 residues. Trimming removed 3 bases at V and 1 base at J, with 11 bases between. Looked up from germline, CDR1 is SEHNR and CDR2 is FQNEAQ (reference sequence). The DNA for the CDR3 is TGTGCCAGCAGCTTCCAAGGGGAGGGCACAGATACGCAGTATTTT. Its protein is CASSFQGEGTDTQYF.